The present entry profiles one T cell receptor beta chain with its context. Other nucleotide sequences in the sample specify the same CDR3. The sample belongs to a study of shared clonotypes between healthy human individuals. This CDR3 spans 13 amino acids. V was clipped by 5 bases and J by 2 bases, with 9 bases between them. Looked up from germline, CDR1 is SGHTA and CDR2 is FQGNSA. Using immunoSEQ multiplex PCR, the repertoire was profiled, and TCRdb retains in-frame clones only, with some absent. The sample shows 2 million to 3 million clones, 90% to 95% of them seen only once. The TCR sequence derives from a man younger than 30 in good health. This chain uses TRBV7-2 with TRBJ1-2; D might be TRBD1 (6 bases). What was sequenced was naive CD4+ T cells sorted from blood. Subset of the sample: CD45RA+ positively selected. The DNA of the CDR3 is TGTGCCAGCAGCCCTGACAGGAACTATGGCTACACCTTC. This sequence encodes CASSPDRNYGYTF.